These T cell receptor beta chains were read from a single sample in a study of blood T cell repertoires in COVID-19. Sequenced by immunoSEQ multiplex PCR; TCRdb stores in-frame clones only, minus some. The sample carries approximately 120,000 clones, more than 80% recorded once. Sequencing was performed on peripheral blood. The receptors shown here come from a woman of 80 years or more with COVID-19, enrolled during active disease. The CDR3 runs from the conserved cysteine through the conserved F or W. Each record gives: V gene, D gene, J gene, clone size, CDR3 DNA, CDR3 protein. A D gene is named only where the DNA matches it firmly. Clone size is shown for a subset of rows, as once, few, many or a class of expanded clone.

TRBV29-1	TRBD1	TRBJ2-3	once	TGCAGCGCACACCCGGGACAGGGGTTAGCAGATACGCAGTATTTT	CSAHPGQGLADTQYF
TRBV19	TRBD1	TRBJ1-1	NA	TGTGCCAGTAGTATGAGATCGACAGGGGTGAACACTGAAGCTTTCTTT	CASSMRSTGVNTEAFF
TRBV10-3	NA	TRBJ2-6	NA	TGTGCCATCAGTGAGAGTCCCTTGACGAGGGCTGGGGCCAACGTCCTGACTTTC	CAISESPLTRAGANVLTF
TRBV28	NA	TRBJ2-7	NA	TGTGCCAGCAGTCAACTCAGGGGCCTCACGATGGACGAGCAGTACTTC	CASSQLRGLTMDEQYF
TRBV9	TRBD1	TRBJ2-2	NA	TGTGCCAGCAGCGGGGGACAGCCTAACACCGGGGAGCTGTTTTTT	CASSGGQPNTGELFF
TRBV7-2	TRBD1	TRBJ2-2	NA	TGTGCCAGCAGCGTGGAGGGACAGGGGAACGGGGAGCTGTTTTTT	CASSVEGQGNGELFF
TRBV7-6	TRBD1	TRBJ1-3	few	TGTGCCAGCAGTGAGGGACAGGGGACTGGAAACACCATATATTTT	CASSEGQGTGNTIYF
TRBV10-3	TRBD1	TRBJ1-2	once	TGTGCCATCAGTGAGTCGGACAGGGGGGACTATGGCTACACCTTC	CAISESDRGDYGYTF
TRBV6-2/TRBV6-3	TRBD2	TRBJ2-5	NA	TGTGCCAGCAGCCTCACTAGCGGGAGGGCCCAAGAGACCCAGTACTTC	CASSLTSGRAQETQYF
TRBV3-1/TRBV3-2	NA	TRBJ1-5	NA	TGTGCCAGCAGCTACAGCTCCAATCAGCCCCAGCATTTT	CASSYSSNQPQHF
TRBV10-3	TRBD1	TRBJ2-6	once	TGTGCCATCAACCCGGGACAGGGGGCGCGAGGGGCCAACGTCCTGACTTTC	CAINPGQGARGANVLTF
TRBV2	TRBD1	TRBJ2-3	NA	TGTGCCAGCAGTGAAGCGCTGCTTTTAGGGGGCGCTTTTGGTACGCAGTATTTT	CASSEALLLGGAFGTQYF
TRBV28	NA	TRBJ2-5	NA	TGTGCCAGCACCGAAGCAGGGCAAGAGACCCAGTACTTC	CASTEAGQETQYF
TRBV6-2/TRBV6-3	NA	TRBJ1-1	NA	TGTGCCAGCAGTCGGAACAGGGTGAGTGAAGCTTTCTTT	CASSRNRVSEAFF
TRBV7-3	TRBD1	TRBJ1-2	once	TGTGCCAGCAGCTCCGGACAGGGGGATGGCTACACCTTC	CASSSGQGDGYTF
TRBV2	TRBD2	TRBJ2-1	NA	TGTGCCAGCGTGCCTAGCGGGAGCTACAATGAGCAGTTCTTC	CASVPSGSYNEQFF
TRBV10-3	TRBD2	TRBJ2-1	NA	TGTGCCATCAAGCGGGAGGGCCAGTTCAATGAGCAGTTCTTC	CAIKREGQFNEQFF
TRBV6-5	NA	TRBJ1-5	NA	TGTGCCAGCAGATCCCTCAATCAGCCCCAGCATTTT	CASRSLNQPQHF
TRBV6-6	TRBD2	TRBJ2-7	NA	TGTGCCAGCAGTTACGGGACTAGCGGGACCTCCTACGAGCAGTACTTC	CASSYGTSGTSYEQYF
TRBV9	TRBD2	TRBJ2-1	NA	TGTGCCAGCAGCGTAGACGCCCACGGCGGGAGCACAAGCAATGAGCAGTTCTTC	CASSVDAHGGSTSNEQFF
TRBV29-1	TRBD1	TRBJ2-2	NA	TGCAGCGTGACCGGGACAGGGGCGAACACCGGGGAGCTGTTTTTT	CSVTGTGANTGELFF
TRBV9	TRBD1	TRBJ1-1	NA	TGTGCCAGCAGCGTAGTAAGGCAGGGGGTGGGCACTGAAGCTTTCTTT	CASSVVRQGVGTEAFF
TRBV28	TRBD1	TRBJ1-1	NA	TGTGCCAGCAGCAGGGACAGGGGTGGGTTCATGAACACTGAAGCTTTCTTT	CASSRDRGGFMNTEAFF
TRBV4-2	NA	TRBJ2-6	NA	TGTGCCAGCAGCTTCCGGGGGACTGGGGCCAACGTCCTGACTTTC	CASSFRGTGANVLTF
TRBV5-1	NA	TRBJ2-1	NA	TGCGCCAGCAGCTTGGTAGACAATGAGCAGTTCTTC	CASSLVDNEQFF
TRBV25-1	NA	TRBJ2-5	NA	TGTGCCAGCAGTGAATCGGGCAGCGGATTGATGCAAGAGACCCAGTACTTC	CASSESGSGLMQETQYF
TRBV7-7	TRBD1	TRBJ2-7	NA	TGTGCTAGCAGCCAGGGGACAGGGAATTACGAGCAGTACTTC	CASSQGTGNYEQYF
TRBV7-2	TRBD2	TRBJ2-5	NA	TGTGCCAGCAGCGGCGGGAGGGCCGGTGAGACCCAGTACTTC	CASSGGRAGETQYF
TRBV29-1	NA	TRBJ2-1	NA	TGCAGCGTTGAACTCTACAATGAGCAGTTCTTC	CSVELYNEQFF
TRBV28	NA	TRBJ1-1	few	TGTGCCAGCAGTCGTCAGGTGAACACTGAAGCTTTCTTT	CASSRQVNTEAFF
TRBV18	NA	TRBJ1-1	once	TGTGCCAGCTCACCGACGATAGACAGGTCCACTGAAGCTTTCTTT	CASSPTIDRSTEAFF
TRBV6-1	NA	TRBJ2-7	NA	TGTGCCAGCAGTGAAGCGGGACTGGCCTACGAGCAGTACTTC	CASSEAGLAYEQYF
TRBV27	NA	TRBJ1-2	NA	TGTGCCAGCAGTTTCAGGGGAATGGCTGGCTACACCTTC	CASSFRGMAGYTF
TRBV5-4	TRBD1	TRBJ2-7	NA	TGTGCCAGCAGCTTGGGACAGGGCCTGGTCGAGCAGTACTTC	CASSLGQGLVEQYF
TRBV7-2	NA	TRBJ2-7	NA	TGTGCCAGCAGCCATTACCCGGGATCCCGGAGAGGTGAGCAGTACTTC	CASSHYPGSRRGEQYF
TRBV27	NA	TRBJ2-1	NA	TGTGCCAGCAGTTTAATCCAGGGGTCCTACAATGAGCAGTTCTTC	CASSLIQGSYNEQFF
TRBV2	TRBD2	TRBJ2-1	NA	TGTGCCAGCATAGGTACCGGGACTAGCGCTTACAATGAGCAGTTCTTC	CASIGTGTSAYNEQFF
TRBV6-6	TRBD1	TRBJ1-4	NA	TGTGCCAGCAAGGGACAGGGTGAAAAACTGTTTTTT	CASKGQGEKLFF
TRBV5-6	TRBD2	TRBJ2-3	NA	TGTGCCAGCAGCTTTTTCCTAGCGGCTAGCACAGATACGCAGTATTTT	CASSFFLAASTDTQYF
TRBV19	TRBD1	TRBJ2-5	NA	TGTGCCAGTAGTCAGCGACAACAGGGGTTGGAGACCCAGTACTTC	CASSQRQQGLETQYF
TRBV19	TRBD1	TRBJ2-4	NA	TGTGCCAGTAGTACCTCACAGGGGGCCCGGTACTTC	CASSTSQGARYF
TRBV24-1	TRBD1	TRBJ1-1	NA	TGTGCCACCAAATCCGGGACAGGGGTTCACACTGAAGCTTTCTTT	CATKSGTGVHTEAFF
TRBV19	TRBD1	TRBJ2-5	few	TGTGCCAGTAGTATAGTTTCGACAGGGGTGGGGATGAAGACCCAGTACTTC	CASSIVSTGVGMKTQYF
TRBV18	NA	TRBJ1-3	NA	TGTGCCAGCTCACCATCTGTCGGGGGTTTGACTGGAAACACCATATATTTT	CASSPSVGGLTGNTIYF
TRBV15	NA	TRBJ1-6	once	TGTGCCACCAGCAGAGGCGGGGATTCACCCCTCCACTTT	CATSRGGDSPLHF
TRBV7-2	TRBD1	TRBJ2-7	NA	TGTGCCAGCAGCACCCGGGACAGCTACGAGCAGTACTTC	CASSTRDSYEQYF
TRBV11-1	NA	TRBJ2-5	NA	TGTGCCAGCAGCCGGGAACGGGACAAAGAGACCCAGTACTTC	CASSRERDKETQYF
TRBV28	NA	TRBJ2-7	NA	TGTGCCAGTCGGTCCGGGATGGGCTACGAGCAGTACTTC	CASRSGMGYEQYF
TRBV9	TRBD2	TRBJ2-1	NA	TGTGCCAGCAGCCCTCCGACTAGCGGGAGACGCAATGAGCAGTTCTTC	CASSPPTSGRRNEQFF
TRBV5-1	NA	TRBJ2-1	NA	TGCGCCAGCAGAACGTTGTCAGGGGAGTGGAATGAGCAGTTCTTC	CASRTLSGEWNEQFF
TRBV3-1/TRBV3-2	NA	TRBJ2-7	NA	TGTGCCAGCAGCCAAAGTGGAGACAGGTCCTACGAGCAGTACTTC	CASSQSGDRSYEQYF
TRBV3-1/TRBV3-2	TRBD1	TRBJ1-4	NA	TGTGCCAGCACCCACACCCCGACAGGGGATGAAAAACTGTTTTTT	CASTHTPTGDEKLFF
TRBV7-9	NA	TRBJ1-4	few	TGTGCCAGCAGCTTAGCAGGAGGTGGTGAAAAACTGTTTTTT	CASSLAGGGEKLFF
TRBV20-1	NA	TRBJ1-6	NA	TGCAGTGCTAGTTCGGAGGGGAGTTCACCCCTCCACTTT	CSASSEGSSPLHF
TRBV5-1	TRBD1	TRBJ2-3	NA	TGCGCCAGCAGCTTGGAAGGGGGCAAAACAGATACGCAGTATTTT	CASSLEGGKTDTQYF
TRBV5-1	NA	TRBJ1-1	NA	TGCGCCAGCAGCTCTTCGACAGGGAACACTGAAGCTTTCTTT	CASSSSTGNTEAFF
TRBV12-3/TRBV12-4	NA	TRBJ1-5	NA	TGTGCCAGCAGCAGGGGAAGCAATCAGCCCCAGCATTTT	CASSRGSNQPQHF